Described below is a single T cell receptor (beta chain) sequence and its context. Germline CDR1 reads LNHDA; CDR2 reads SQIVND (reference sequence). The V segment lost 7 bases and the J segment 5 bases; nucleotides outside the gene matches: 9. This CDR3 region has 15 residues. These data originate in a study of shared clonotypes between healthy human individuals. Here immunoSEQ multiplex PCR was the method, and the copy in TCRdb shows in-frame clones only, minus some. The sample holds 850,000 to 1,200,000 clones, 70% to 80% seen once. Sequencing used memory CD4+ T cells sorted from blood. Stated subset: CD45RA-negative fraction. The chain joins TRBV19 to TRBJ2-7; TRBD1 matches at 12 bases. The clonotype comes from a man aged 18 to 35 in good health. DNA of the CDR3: TGTGCCAGTAACTCCGGGACAGGGGGCAAAAACGAGCAGTACTTC. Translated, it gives CASNSGTGGKNEQYF.